One sample yielded the 18 T cell receptor beta chains listed below, sequenced in a study of T cell responses to AZD1222 COVID-19 vaccine. Here immunoSEQ multiplex PCR was the method, and the copy in TCRdb shows in-frame clones only, minus some. The table has 130,000 to 150,000 clones, around 88% seen once; the top ten hold 3% to 4%. The sequencing here drew on peripheral blood, taken on day 0 of MenACWY control vaccination. The receptor set was obtained from an adult in good health.

The rearrangement uses TRBV28 and TRBJ2-7, with 8 bases fitting TRBD1. Germline V CDR1 and CDR2: MDHEN, SYDVKM. The CDR3 spans 15 residues. V lost 5 bases and J lost 5; bases outside the gene matches: 11. The CDR3 coding sequence is TGTGCCAGCAGTCCCTACCGACAGGGGCCGAACGAGCAGTACTTC. This sequence encodes CASSPYRQGPNEQYF. The complete variable domain, with remaining parts taken from reference TRBV28 and TRBJ2-7, reads DVKVTQSSRYLVKRTGEKVFLECVQDMDHENMFWYRQDPGLGLRLIYFSYDVKMKEKGDIPEGYSVSREKKERFSLILESASTNQTSMYLCASSPYRQGPNEQYFGPGTRLTVT.

This clone was seen once. V and J are TRBV27 and TRBJ1-1; D may be TRBD1 (5 bases). The CDR3 length is 13 residues. Germline V gene data show CDR1 as MNHEY and CDR2 as SMNVEV (reference sequence). Trimming left V 4 bases short and J 1 base short, with 7 bases between. In DNA, the CDR3 is TGTGCCAGCAGTTGGGACGGGAACACTGAAGCTTTCTTT. Amino acids: CASSWDGNTEAFF.

There are a few counts of this clone. The chain employs TRBV7-2 and TRBJ1-1; TRBD1 is a possible D gene (5 bases). The V end lost 4 bases, the J end lost 10 bases, and 16 bases lay between the germline ends. CDR1 and CDR2 from the germline V gene are SGHTA and FQGNSA. CDR3 length equals 13 residues. The CDR3 coding sequence is TGTGCCAGCAGCTCCGGGACCCCGTGGGTAGCTTTCTTT. Translation gives CASSSGTPWVAFF.

The gene calls are TRBV5-8 and TRBJ2-3; 10 bases agree with TRBD1. CDR3 length equals 17 residues. With V trimmed by 2 bases and J by 5 bases, 11 bases remained unmatched. CDR1 is SGHTS and CDR2 is YDEGEE in the germline V gene. The CDR3 loop reads CASSLSSTGGFQDTQYF. As DNA, the CDR3 is TGTGCCAGCAGCTTATCCTCGACAGGGGGCTTTCAAGATACGCAGTATTTT.

The V and J genes are TRBV5-4 and TRBJ2-2, with 12 bases lining up with TRBD1. Per the germline V gene, CDR1 is SGHNT and CDR2 is YYREEE (reference sequence). The CDR3 sequence is 16 residues long. Trimming took 2 bases from V and 5 from J; bases not matched to a gene: 4. The CDR3 DNA reads as TGTGCCAGCAGCTTACCGGGACAGGGGGCGACCGGGGAGCTGTTTTTT. It codes for CASSLPGQGATGELFF.

This clone was recorded only once. The chain uses TRBV6-5 and TRBJ1-1; 7 bases fit TRBD1. Losses at the gene ends were 6 bases for V and 4 bases for J; bases not matched to a gene: 5. Germline V gene data show CDR1 as MNHEY and CDR2 as SVGAGI. The length of the CDR3 is 13 residues. CDR3 bases: TGTGCCAGCAGACTAACAGGGGTCACTGAAGCTTTCTTT. Its protein is CASRLTGVTEAFF.

This clone was detected a few times. The genes are TRBV2 and TRBJ1-6; tentative D call: TRBD1 (5 bases). Germline V gene lookup returns CDR1 SNHLY and CDR2 FYNNEI. The CDR3 runs to 15 residues. The V end was cut by 4 bases, the J end by 6 bases, with 13 bases between. CDR3 nucleotides: TGTGCCAGCAGTGGGGGGGACCCGGGTAATTCACCCCTCCACTTT. It is translated as CASSGGDPGNSPLHF.

V and J are TRBV7-9 and TRBJ2-6; D gene unclear. CDR1 is SEHNR and CDR2 is FQNEAQ in the germline V gene (reference sequence). The V end was cut by 7 bases, the J end by 0 bases, with 10 bases between. This CDR3 is built from 15 residues. DNA of the CDR3: TGTGCCAGCATCCAGGTGGGCTCTGGGGCCAACGTCCTGACTTTC. This gives the protein CASIQVGSGANVLTF.

This chain links TRBV18 with TRBJ1-5; D may be TRBD1 (5 bases). The germline gives CDR1 KGHSH, CDR2 LQKENI. This CDR3 comprises 16 residues. Trimming stripped 3 bases from V and 2 bases from J, with 14 bases between. CDR3 sequence (DNA): TGTGCCAGCTCACCTTTGGGGGAGATGGGCAATCAGCCCCAGCATTTT. Translating it yields CASSPLGEMGNQPQHF.

This clone was observed a handful of times. The chain joins TRBV7-9 to TRBJ2-5; 8 bases fit TRBD2. Germline V gives CDR1 SEHNR, CDR2 FQNEAQ (reference sequence). V was clipped by 3 bases and J by 2 bases; unmatched bases: 5. CDR3 length: 15 residues. CDR3 sequence reads: CASSFQRGPQETQYF. The CDR3 bases are TGTGCCAGCAGCTTTCAGCGGGGGCCGCAAGAGACCCAGTACTTC.

This clone was detected only once. This chain connects TRBV7-9 to TRBJ1-1, with TRBD1 identical over 7 bases. Germline V gene data show CDR1 as SEHNR and CDR2 as FQNEAQ (reference sequence). This CDR3 is 15 amino acids long. J lost 4 bases, V lost 6 bases, and 11 bases had no gene match. CDR3 in DNA: TGTGCCAGCAGTTCCCAACAGGGGCAGGGCACTGAAGCTTTCTTT. It codes for CASSSQQGQGTEAFF.

The chain has TRBV2 and TRBJ2-5; 7 bases fit TRBD2. CDR1 and CDR2 (germline): SNHLY, FYNNEI. This CDR3 is 14 amino acids long. V shed 3 bases, J shed 5 bases, and the junction held 6 bases outside the gene matches. CDR3 loop: CASSERTSRETQYF. The DNA for the CDR3 is TGTGCCAGCAGTGAGAGGACTAGTAGGGAGACCCAGTACTTC.

This chain uses TRBV27 with TRBJ1-1; no clear D gene. The V gene's germline CDR1 is MNHEY and CDR2 SMNVEV (reference sequence). V lost 3 bases and J 1 base, leaving 9 bases between the germline ends. This CDR3 has 14 residues. CDR3: CASSLLGPNTEAFF. In DNA form, the CDR3 reads TGTGCCAGCAGTTTGCTGGGTCCGAACACTGAAGCTTTCTTT.

This chain uses TRBV4-1 with TRBJ1-5; TRBD1 matches 12 bases. J gave up 7 bases and V 4 bases, and 8 bases lay outside the gene matches. Germline assignment: CDR1 MGHRA and CDR2 YSYEKL. The CDR3 is 16 residues long. CDR3 protein: CASSPWDRGLGQPQHF. CDR3 bases: TGCGCCAGCAGCCCCTGGGACAGGGGGCTGGGACAGCCCCAGCATTTT.

V and J are TRBV19 and TRBJ1-6; D gene uncertain. Germline assignment: CDR1 LNHDA and CDR2 SQIVND (reference sequence). The CDR3 contains 17 residues. The germline V and J ends were trimmed by 3 bases and 0 bases, with 12 bases remaining between them. The CDR3 nucleotides read TGTGCCAGTAGTATGAGAGGAACCCTCTCCTATAATTCACCCCTCCACTTT. Protein: CASSMRGTLSYNSPLHF.

The chain couples TRBV4-1 to TRBJ2-1; D is possibly TRBD1 (5 bases). Germline lookup yields CDR1 MGHRA and CDR2 YSYEKL. The CDR3 is 19 amino acids. With 6 bases removed from V and 1 base from J, the gap between germline ends came to 25 bases. The CDR3 nucleotides read TGCGCCAGCAGACAGTATGGGGCCTCCCCCCCCTCGTCCTACAATGAGCAGTTCTTC. Translating it yields CASRQYGASPPSSYNEQFF.

This clone was counted between two and nine times. The chain is built from TRBV28 and TRBJ1-5; weak D call: TRBD1 (5 bases). The V gene's germline CDR1 is MDHEN and CDR2 SYDVKM. V lost 3 bases and J 5 bases, leaving 8 bases between the germline ends. The CDR3 loop spans 13 amino acids. The CDR3 bases are TGTGCCAGCAGTTTCTTAGGGGATCAGCCCCAGCATTTT. Its protein is CASSFLGDQPQHF.

This chain links TRBV4-3 with TRBJ1-1; possible D gene TRBD1, 5 bases. Germline CDR1 reads LGHNA; CDR2 reads YSLEER. Trimming left V 1 base short and J 0 bases short, with 9 bases between. The CDR3 totals 15 residues. The CDR3 DNA reads as TGCGCCAGCAGCCAAGGGGACGTTGTGAACACTGAAGCTTTCTTT. Residues: CASSQGDVVNTEAFF.